This T cell receptor (beta chain) is drawn from a study of blood T cell repertoires in COVID-19. Study in general: Whether acute or convalescent, the COVID-19 samples came from the United States, Italy and Spain.

Here immunoSEQ multiplex PCR was the method, and the copy in TCRdb shows in-frame clones only, minus some. The sample records roughly 280,000 clones, approximately 91% being singletons. Germline V gene data show CDR1 as LGHDT and CDR2 as YNNKEL (reference sequence). The CDR3 totals 17 residues. As concerns this clone: Its ends do not fully match the called genes, so a read error is possible.

Sequenced input: peripheral blood. V gene TRBV3-1 (or the pseudogene TRBV3-2) combines with J gene TRBJ1-2; the match to TRBD1 covers 7 bases. This receptor was taken from a man aged 45-65 years with acute or convalescent COVID-19. CDR3 loop: CASRQARGLRTNYGYTF. In DNA, the CDR3 is TGTGCCAGCAGACAAGCCAGGGGGTTGAGAACTAACTATGGCTACACCTTC.